Listed here is a single T cell receptor beta chain. Its specific antigen is unknown. Within one base of it there is no much larger clone, and no base qualities were kept. These data are taken from a study of cytomegalovirus exposure and HLA in healthy donors (dated by TCRdb to 2016 to 2017). Background on the whole study: An earlier analysis of a few hundred of the donors reported about 260 Gb of sequence data and around 100 million unique TCR beta sequences obtained from around 170 million T cells. Rather than drawing on any new phenotypic data, the later analysis identified candidate immune exposures from TCR beta sequences and the way those sequences occurred across donors. The study aimed to test whether cataloging public T cell receptors could reveal signatures of past pathogen exposure. An early release covering just under 650 HLA-typed donors comprised 250 to 350 gigabases of sequencing data and around 80 million unique TCR sequences. About 5 DR-DQ haplotypes were handled as single units for association and clustering, since linkage in the cohort was strong. The study combined high-throughput TCR immunosequencing, statistical association of individual TCRs with disease status, and machine learning to predict cytomegalovirus infection status. A later analysis re-analyzed previously published TCR beta repertoires from roughly 600 donors and added high-resolution HLA genotyping to study TCR occurrence patterns. All discovery cohort repertoires had been generated using a single sequencing platform. Class I and class II HLA loci were covered by the typing at four-digit resolution. The study used immunosequencing to profile the T cell repertoires of more than 650 subjects and linked those repertoires to cytomegalovirus serostatus. The number of donors typed differed by locus, with roughly 629-640 for A, B, C, DRB1 and DQB1, approximately 500 for DQA1, about 610 for DPA1, and under 490 for DPB1. Donor age, sex, ethnicity and CMV serostatus were collected together with the repertoire data. A later genetic analysis took genome-wide SNP genotypes for about 55% of the 666 donors and used that subset as a discovery cohort. Among the approximately 430 genotyped donors, about 83% belonged to the genetic ancestry cluster associated with self-reported Caucasian donors. Across around 400 genotyped donors of the cohort, an average of about 240,000 unique TCR beta nucleotide sequences per donor were sequenced, and roughly a sixth of those sequences were non-productive. An earlier analysis of fewer than 700 of the donors applied high-throughput TCR beta sequencing to assess whether each TCR beta V gene segment acted as functional or pseudogenic. Along with the roughly 610-subject first cohort, a separate validation cohort of 120 different subjects was used.

The cohort was made up of under 800 healthy bone marrow donors. At the time of sampling, every cohort member was nominally healthy, though immune exposures that went unrecorded were likely present. The donor was CMV seronegative and was included in the group of 352 seronegative cohort members. Every donor gave a peripheral blood sample, and the peripheral blood mononuclear cells from that sample were used for TCR beta sequencing. The Qiagen DNeasy Blood Extraction Kit was used to extract genomic DNA from the blood cell samples. Library construction relied on the immunoSEQ multiplex PCR assay. A mixture of 60 forward primers for TCR Vbeta segments and 13 reverse primers for TCR Jbeta segments was used in the multiplex PCR. Amplification of the CDR3 region of rearranged TCR beta genes was performed with a multiplex PCR assay on genomic DNA. On the Illumina HiSeq System, the amplified TCR beta libraries were sequenced as 87-base-pair reads. From the authors' description of their analysis: A later analysis tallied 75 million to 85 million unique TCR beta chains across the 666 repertoires, and approximately 12 million of those chains were shared by two or more donors. A nearest-neighbor algorithm error-corrected the raw reads and collapsed the reads into unique sequences, merging closely related sequences to remove PCR and sequencing errors. To assign V, D and J gene segments, CDR3 sequences were aligned to IMGT reference sequences. For a sequence to be retained, at least a six-nucleotide match to both a V gene segment and a J gene segment was required. Rearrangements were classified as productive when the CDR3 lacked stop codons and remained in frame with V and J, and all other rearrangements were classified as non-productive. Following IMGT convention, CDR3 was defined as the stretch from the second conserved V-encoded cysteine to the conserved J-encoded phenylalanine. In an earlier analysis of 550 to 650 of the donors, sequences lacking an unambiguous match to a single V gene segment were excluded. An earlier analysis of some 500 of the donors classified V segments as functional when productive rearrangements were above 56.7% and as segregating when the standard deviation between donors was above 5%. A statistical classification framework was built to diagnose cytomegalovirus status from the catalog of TCR beta chain sequences. V and J gene assignment, in a later analysis, came from comparing TCR nucleotide sequences with IMGT/GENE-DB human TR gene sequences. Using the TCRdist pipeline, a later analysis assigned CDR3 sequences along with most-parsimonious VDJ recombination scenarios. In a later analysis, every TCR beta chain was defined by the combination of its CDR3 amino acid sequence and its V-gene family, and reads without a unique V-gene family were dropped. To address suspected cross-contamination and a sequencing artifact, a later analysis removed a few hundred highly shared, low-generation-probability nucleotide sequences. A later analysis calculated a clonal expansion index for each public chain from normalized within-repertoire ranks of inferred template counts. In a later analysis, generation probabilities were computed with a VDJ recombination model fitted to out-of-frame rearrangements, and the resulting probabilities were checked against IGoR. Hypergeometric tests were used in a later analysis to score TCR-TCR, TCR-HLA and TCR-CMV co-occurrence, with a repertoire-size bias correction applied to the TCR pairs. False discovery rates were estimated in a later analysis by permuting HLA or CMV assignments 20 times. In a later analysis, co-occurring TCRs were grouped with DBSCAN, and TCRdist sequence similarity was added when clustering was performed within HLA-allele-positive subsets. For co-occurrence clustering, repertoires with fewer than 30,000 or more than 120,000 public chains were excluded, along with about five repertoires with anomalous nucleotide sharing. In its TCRdb copy, this immuneACCESS table keeps in-frame sequences only and misses some clones. Where compared with another copy, unresolved V genes explain less than half of these, and the others have no known cause. The D gene and trimming were derived from the DNA, and the V and J assignments and clone size from that table. The sample includes 100,000 or so clones, with roughly three quarters observed a single time. The ten top clones hold 3.2% of the sample.

The CDR3 spans 16 residues, from the cysteine through the phenylalanine. Just CDR3 DNA is preserved here, 48 bases in frame from base 1. V is pared back by 4 bases and J by 3 bases, with 16 bases lying between the germline termini. From a lookup of the germline V gene, CDR1 and CDR2 are SGHTA and FQGNSA. The study at large found these results: Linkage disequilibrium might explain the correlated functional status among segregating V segments, but an unknown experimental factor could not be ruled out. The authors suggested that the approach could potentially be extended to other disease states and immunological phenotypes. Broadly in line with IMGT annotations, most TCR beta V segments showed up in productive rearrangements about 87% or about 30% of the time in an earlier analysis of approximately 640 of the donors. A further reported finding was that TCR beta sequences accurately predicted the HLA-A and HLA-B alleles for most subjects in the first cohort. This cohort had only TCR beta chains sequenced, and the lack of alpha or paired-chain data limited which features could be detected. A later analysis found that HLA-associated TCR beta chains were more clonally expanded and had lower generation probabilities than equally common non-associated chains. When HLA alleles, especially DR and DQ, strongly co-occurred, TCR associations were difficult to assign to individual alleles. In a later genetic analysis, fewer N-insertions in productive TCRs were reported among donors in an Asian-associated ancestry cluster than the roughly 700-donor mean. The study listed 150 to 200 TCR beta chains as associated with cytomegalovirus. HLA typing was unavailable for some donors at each locus, so association tests used only the typed subset. V-gene and J-gene trimming of TCR beta chains was associated with a missense DCLRE1C variant in a later genetic analysis, and the association was replicated in an independent cohort. A few of the identified cytomegalovirus-associated TCR beta chains were confirmed in vitro to be specific for cytomegalovirus antigens. Cytomegalovirus status was reported to be diagnosed by the classifier with high specificity and sensitivity in both the original and validation cohorts. Specific HLA alleles were associated with roughly 16,000 TCR beta sequences at a false discovery rate of 0.05 in a later analysis. Some IMGT-functional V segments, including TRBV6-2 and TRBV6-3, could not be told apart with the 87-base-pair reads, so those segments were excluded. A group of highly shared sequence variants was considered likely to be a technical artifact of the sequencing pipeline. While some public TCRs were present in many individuals, most TCR sequences turned up only very rarely across donors. The presence/absence analyses assumed that sequencing depth was roughly uniform across donors, and that assumption may not be true. The only immune exposure information available for the cohort was CMV serostatus. Most CMV-associated TCR beta chains appeared to be HLA-restricted in a later analysis, and the HLA associations seemed to be driven largely by CMV exposure. Because counts were too low, fewer than 20 rarely observed V segments, including chromosome 9 orphons, were excluded from the earlier analysis of roughly 580 of the donors. According to a later analysis, TCR association rates differed among HLA loci, with DRB1 alleles showing the most associated TCRs and HLA-C alleles showing the fewest. According to a later analysis, parvovirus B19, influenza, CMV and Epstein-Barr virus appeared linked to several top co-occurrence clusters.

This sequence originates from a man aged 25-45 years in good health and CMV-seronegative. The rearranged chain carries TRBV7-2 and TRBJ2-4; tentative D gene TRBD1, with 6 bases matching. Material: PBMCs. This receptor has the CDR3 CASSSATGASKNIQYF. The DNA is as follows: TGTGCCAGCAGCTCCGCGACAGGAGCCAGCAAAAACATTCAGTACTTC.